A single sample gave rise to the 20 T cell receptor beta chains below, sequenced in a study of T cell repertoires in cytomegalovirus infection. TCRdb called the reads again in MiXCR, with one record for every CDR3 protein. The sample lists fewer than 200,000 distinct CDR3 sequences; 8% to 10% were seen once. The sample was PBMCs. The receptors were gathered from a human donor in good health (CMV status not recorded). Some clones in this sample may be carry-over from other donors' samples.

The sample holds a few counts of this clonotype. The J gene is TRBJ1-4, the V gene TRBV28; D gene uncertain. Germline V gene sequence: CDR1 MDHEN, CDR2 SYDVKM. The CDR3 loop spans 11 amino acids. V lost 6 bases and J 4 bases, leaving 3 bases between the germline ends. The CDR3, as DNA: TGTGCCAGCAGAGATAATGAAAAACTGTTTTTT. This codes for CASRDNEKLFF.

This clonotype has only a few counts. The chain recombines TRBV12-3 or TRBV12-4 with TRBJ1-4; tentative D call: TRBD1 (5 bases). The CDR3 covers 14 residues. V shed 1 base and J shed 8 bases, with 11 bases lying between them. Here the CDR3 reads CASSLGGVEEKLFF. The CDR3 bases are TGTGCCAGCAGTTTAGGAGGGGTCGAGGAAAAACTGTTTTTT.

This clonotype was observed a few times. The V and J genes are TRBV28 and TRBJ1-1; D gene unclear. Trimming stripped 4 bases from V and 2 bases from J, with 11 bases between. The CDR3 sequence is 14 residues long. Germline V CDR1 and CDR2: MDHEN, SYDVKM. The CDR3 loop reads CASSSHSLNTEAFF. The DNA for the CDR3 is TGTGCCAGCAGTTCCCACTCCCTCAACACTGAAGCTTTCTTT.

This clonotype was recorded many times. The chain recombines TRBV7-9 with TRBJ1-2; D is possibly TRBD1 (6 bases). V lost 5 bases, J lost 0 bases, and 16 bases lay in between. The CDR3 has 16 amino acids. Germline V lookup: CDR1 SEHNR, CDR2 FQNEAQ (reference sequence). The CDR3 nucleotides are TGTGCCAGCAGCCCTTCGTTTGGGACAACTAACTATGGCTACACCTTC. Protein sequence: CASSPSFGTTNYGYTF.

This clonotype was recorded many times. CDR3: CASSAVRGGTDTQYF. In nucleotides, the CDR3 is TGTGCCAGCAGCGCGGTCAGGGGTGGCACAGATACGCAGTATTTT. The genes are TRBV7-8 and TRBJ2-3, with D possibly matching TRBD1 (6 bases). Germline V CDR1 and CDR2: SGHVS, FQNEAQ. V lost 5 bases and J lost 1, with 13 bases in between. The CDR3 is made up of 15 amino acids.

CDR3 in DNA: TGTGCCAGCAGAGGACGGGGAGGGAGCAATCAGCCCCAGCATTTT. It yields the protein CASRGRGGSNQPQHF. The chain uses TRBV25-1 and TRBJ1-5; no reliable D call. Trimming left V 6 bases short and J 1 base short, with 13 bases between. The CDR3 sequence is 15 residues long. Germline lookup yields CDR1 MGHDK and CDR2 SYGVNS.

This clonotype occurred many times. This sequence joins TRBV7-2 and TRBJ2-5, with 7 nucleotides matching TRBD2. The CDR3 consists of 16 residues. Germline loops: CDR1 SGHTA, CDR2 FQGNSA. V shed 0 bases, J shed 2 bases, and the junction held 6 bases outside the gene matches. In DNA, the CDR3 is TGTGCCAGCAGCTTAGCGTGGGGACTACCACAAGAGACCCAGTACTTC. Translation: CASSLAWGLPQETQYF.

This clonotype was recorded a few times. CDR3 protein: CASSEVGRGNSPLHF. CDR3 coding DNA: TGTGCCAGCAGTGAAGTGGGACGGGGTAATTCACCCCTCCACTTT. V and J are TRBV6-1 and TRBJ1-6, with a weak D call TRBD1 (5 bases). V dropped 1 base and J dropped 6 bases, with 10 bases sitting between them. Germline V gene data show CDR1 as MNHNS and CDR2 as SASEGT. This CDR3 comprises 15 residues.

This clonotype was seen many times. This rearrangement joins TRBV9 to TRBJ2-5, with 8 bases that match TRBD2. Per the germline V gene, CDR1 is SGDLS and CDR2 is YYNGEE. The V segment lost 0 bases and the J segment 3 bases; nucleotides outside the gene matches: 4. CDR3 size: 15 residues. CDR3 sequence (DNA): TGTGCCAGCAGCGTAGATGAACTAGCGGAAGAGACCCAGTACTTC. This encodes CASSVDELAEETQYF.

This chain uses TRBV13 with TRBJ2-1; the match to TRBD2 covers 7 bases. This CDR3 region has 18 residues. J was trimmed by 3 bases and V by 2 bases; bases with no gene match: 13. Per germline, CDR1 PRHDT and CDR2 FYEKMQ (reference sequence). The CDR3 DNA follows: TGTGCCAGCAGCTTATCTCCAACGTCCGGCGGGAGCTACAATGAGCAGTTCTTC. Protein: CASSLSPTSGGSYNEQFF.

This clonotype was counted at least ten times. J is TRBJ1-1 and V is TRBV28; TRBD1 is a possible D gene (6 bases). The CDR3 has 15 amino acids. The germline V and J ends were trimmed by 4 bases and 4 bases, with 16 bases remaining between them. Looked up from germline, CDR1 is MDHEN and CDR2 is SYDVKM. The CDR3 region is CASSWRGARGTEAFF. DNA of the CDR3: TGTGCCAGCAGTTGGCGGGGGGCTAGGGGCACTGAAGCTTTCTTT.

This clonotype occurred many times. This chain links TRBV24-1 with TRBJ2-2, with TRBD1 identical over 8 bases. This CDR3 region has 17 residues. Germline V gives CDR1 KGHDR, CDR2 SFDVKD. Trimming took 3 bases from V and 1 from J; bases not matched to a gene: 6. CDR3 nucleotide sequence: TGTGCCACCAGTGATCTACGGACAGGGCGGAACACCGGGGAGCTGTTTTTT. Protein sequence: CATSDLRTGRNTGELFF.

This clonotype came up many times. The V and J genes are TRBV7-2 and TRBJ2-1; 14 bases match TRBD2. The germline gives CDR1 SGHTA, CDR2 FQGNSA. The V segment lost 6 bases and the J segment 5 bases; nucleotides outside the gene matches: 6. The CDR3 has 16 amino acids. The CDR3 is CASRSTSGGAHNEQFF. In DNA form, the CDR3 reads TGTGCCAGCAGGTCGACTAGCGGGGGGGCCCACAATGAGCAGTTCTTC.

This clonotype has a handful of counts. This sequence joins TRBV12-3 or TRBV12-4 and TRBJ2-7; the D call may be TRBD1 or TRBD2 (5 bases each). Trimming left V 3 bases short and J 6 bases short, with 6 bases between. The CDR3 is made up of 11 amino acids. The CDR3 DNA is TGTGCCAGCAGTTTTGGGGGCGAGCAGTACTTC. Protein sequence: CASSFGGEQYF.

The chain has TRBV19 and TRBJ2-1, with TRBD1 identical over 7 bases. V gave up 9 bases and J gave up 0 bases; unmatched junction bases: 5. CDR1 and CDR2 from the germline V gene are LNHDA and SQIVND (reference sequence). This CDR3 spans 14 amino acids. CDR3 DNA sequence: TGTGCCAGCACTGGGGACAGCTCCTACAATGAGCAGTTCTTC. Amino acids: CASTGDSSYNEQFF.

In this sample, this clonotype turned up a few times. The chain carries TRBV5-4 and TRBJ2-1; 8 bases are a match to TRBD2. The CDR3 length is 13 residues. Germline values: CDR1 SGHNT, CDR2 YYREEE (reference sequence). J gave up 5 bases and V 4 bases, and 2 bases lay outside the gene matches. The CDR3 region is CASSEGLDNEQFF. In DNA, the CDR3 is TGTGCCAGCAGCGAGGGACTAGACAATGAGCAGTTCTTC.

This clonotype has ten or more counts. V is TRBV14 and J is TRBJ1-1; the D is unclear. The V and J ends lost 4 bases and 0 bases respectively, with 9 bases between them. The germline V gene encodes CDR1 SGHDN and CDR2 FVKESK. This CDR3 has 14 residues. Here the CDR3 DNA reads TGTGCCAGCAGCCCTACCCGACTGAACACTGAAGCTTTCTTT. Translation gives CASSPTRLNTEAFF.

The chain uses TRBV28 and TRBJ2-3; 13 nucleotides agree with TRBD2. From germline, CDR1 is MDHEN and CDR2 SYDVKM. CDR3 size: 16 residues. V shed 8 bases and J 0 bases; nucleotides not matched to a gene: 5. CDR3: CASGGLAGLSTDTQYF. CDR3 DNA: TGTGCCAGCGGGGGACTAGCGGGGCTCAGCACAGATACGCAGTATTTT.

The table lists this clonotype with many counts. The rearrangement uses TRBV5-8 and TRBJ2-2; D ambiguous. Trimming took 0 bases from V and 1 from J, leaving 10 bases between them. CDR1 is SGHTS and CDR2 is YDEGEE in the germline V gene. This CDR3 is 16 amino acids long. The CDR3 bases are TGTGCCAGCAGCTTGGGCGTGACAAGGAACACCGGGGAGCTGTTTTTT. Its protein product is CASSLGVTRNTGELFF.

This clonotype came up a few times. The gene calls are TRBV27 and TRBJ1-1, with TRBD1 identical over 10 bases. With 6 bases clipped from V and 5 bases from J, the junction kept 3 bases outside the gene matches. Germline loops: CDR1 MNHEY, CDR2 SMNVEV (reference sequence). The CDR3 contains 13 residues. The CDR3, as DNA: TGTGCCAGCAGGGGACAGGGGTTAACTGAAGCTTTCTTT. As protein: CASRGQGLTEAFF.